This TCR beta chain appears in the sequencing data of a study of shared clonotypes between healthy human individuals. CD45RA+ naive and CD45RA-negative memory subsets were separated from CD4+ cells. V was clipped by 6 bases and J by 3 bases; unmatched bases: 4. The germline gives CDR1 SNHLY, CDR2 FYNNEI. This CDR3 has 13 residues. Researchers ran the assay at a deep level. For every subset, genomic DNA was evenly distributed across several immunoSEQ plates. TCRdb keeps only in-frame clones here, not all; method: immunoSEQ multiplex PCR. The sample gives around 2,000,000 clones, 90% to 95% of which show up once; 0.13% is in the top ten. As to this clone: The identical CDR3 is also encoded by other nucleotide sequences in the sample.

The V call is TRBV2, the J call TRBJ2-7; TRBD1 aligns across 8 bases. This clonotype originated in a young man in good health. The sample taken for sequencing was naive CD4+ T cells sorted from blood. The sample's subset: CD45RA+ positively selected. The CDR3 spells CASRPGQGYEQYF. The DNA of the CDR3 is TGTGCCAGCAGACCCGGACAGGGCTACGAGCAGTACTTC.